This paragraph covers one TCR beta chain sequence. Amplification of TCR alpha and beta CDR3 regions from RNA used iRepertoire nested multiplex PCR. Each CDR3 protein is one row after TCRdb ran MiXCR on the multiplex PCR reads. The sample holds about 180,000 distinct CDR3 sequences, around 40% seen once. This specimen belongs to a study of glioma-infiltrating T cells. V shed 7 bases and J 5 bases; nucleotides not matched to a gene: 11. CDR3 length: 14 residues. Germline assignment: CDR1 SQVTM and CDR2 ANQGSEA. The specimen was glioma tissue, nonneoplastic brain tissue, or PBMCs (not recorded which). This sequence joins TRBV29-1 and TRBJ2-7; 10 bases are shared with TRBD1. The receptor was isolated from a human donor with low-grade glioma or glioblastoma, undergoing nonglioma brain surgery, or in good health (not recorded which). This chain's CDR3 is CSARMTGGLHEQYF. Here the CDR3 DNA reads TGCAGCGCCAGAATGACAGGGGGCTTACACGAGCAGTACTTC.